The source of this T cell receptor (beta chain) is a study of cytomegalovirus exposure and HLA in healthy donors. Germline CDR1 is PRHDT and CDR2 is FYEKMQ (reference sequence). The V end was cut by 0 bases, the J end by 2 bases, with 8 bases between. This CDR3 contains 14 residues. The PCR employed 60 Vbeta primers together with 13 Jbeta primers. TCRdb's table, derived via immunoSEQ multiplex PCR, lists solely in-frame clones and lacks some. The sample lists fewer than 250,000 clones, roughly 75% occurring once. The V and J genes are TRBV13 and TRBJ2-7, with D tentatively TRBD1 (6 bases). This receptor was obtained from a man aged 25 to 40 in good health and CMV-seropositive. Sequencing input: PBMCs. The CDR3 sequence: CASSLGTGAYEQYF. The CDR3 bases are TGTGCCAGCAGCTTAGGGACAGGAGCCTACGAGCAGTACTTC.